This entry is about one T cell receptor (beta chain). Its antigen is currently unknown. The sample belongs to a study of spatial heterogeneity in lung cancer. The time point is: sample taken at primary tumor resection. The authors sequenced whole RNA from tumor, nontumor lung or frozen PBMC without sorting. Study results and caveats: The estimate shows that only approximately 6.6% of tumor T cells were covered for alpha and 13% for beta chains. Expanded alpha and beta TCR counts within tumors tracked tumor mutation counts.

TCRdb passed the 5' RACE reads through MiXCR, listing each CDR3 protein once. The sample consists of about 4,000 distinct CDR3 sequences, less than 14% of them appearing once. Germline assignment: CDR1 LGHDT and CDR2 YNNKEL (reference sequence). This CDR3 has 15 amino acids. Trimming removed 4 bases from V and 2 bases from J, with 12 bases in between. Sequenced here: lung tumor tissue, sampled at surgery. V usage is TRBV3-1 and J usage is TRBJ2-1, with D tentatively TRBD2 (6 bases). The sequence derives from a male donor with early-stage non-small cell lung cancer. CDR3: CASSPTWGAYNEQFF. As DNA, the CDR3 is TGTGCCAGCAGCCCCACTTGGGGGGCCTACAATGAGCAGTTCTTC.